This T cell receptor (beta chain) originates from a study of patients and donors after allogeneic stem cell transplantation. Ten or more counts support this clonotype. Trimming stripped 5 bases from V and 5 bases from J, with 18 bases between. This CDR3 spans 16 amino acids. The germline V gene encodes CDR1 KGHSH and CDR2 LQKENI. TCRdb re-derived calls from the RT-PCR reads in MiXCR, one entry per CDR3 protein. Of more than 75,000 distinct CDR3 sequences listed, just under 5% are singletons. This receptor was obtained from a human donor who was either an allogeneic HSCT recipient or a stem cell or donor lymphocyte infusion donor (not recorded which). It is not recorded whose cells these are; they may come from a transplant donor. Material: blood, either unsorted or a sorted T cell fraction (not recorded which). The J gene is TRBJ2-2, the V gene TRBV18, with D perhaps TRBD2 (5 bases). As DNA, the CDR3 is TGTGCCAGCTCATCGCCGGGAAGACGGAGTACCGGGGAGCTGTTTTTT. Its protein is CASSSPGRRSTGELFF. The full variable domain, its missing parts supplied by reference TRBV18 and TRBJ2-2, is NAGVMQNPRHLVRRRGQEARLRCSPMKGHSHVYWYRQLPEEGLKFMVYLQKENIIDESGMPKERFSAEFPKEGPSILRIQQVVRGDSAAYFCASSSPGRRSTGELFFGEGSRLTVL.